This T cell receptor (beta chain) was recorded in a study of blood T cell repertoires in COVID-19. Study details: Sources were T cells, B-cell-depleted T cells, or PBMCs; the material itself was cDNA or gDNA.

Per the original methods: Researchers report that nucleated cell counts were estimated from reference gene primer amplification. Sequencing used immunoSEQ multiplex PCR; TCRdb keeps in-frame clones, though not all of them. Clone size and the V and J calls come from that table; the DNA yielded D and trimming. Counted here are 250,000 to 300,000 clones, around four fifths occurring once; the ten biggest clones make up 5.7%. The germline V gene has CDR1 SNHLY and CDR2 FYNNEI. The CDR3 totals 14 residues. V was shortened by 0 bases and J by 10 bases, with 15 bases between the two germline ends. The specimen sequenced was peripheral blood. The chain carries TRBV2 and TRBJ1-1; TRBD1 might be the D (5 bases). This TCR was sampled from an elderly man with acute or convalescent COVID-19. In DNA form, the CDR3 reads TGTGCCAGCAGTGAAGCATTAGGATGGGGGGGAGCTTTCTTT. Protein sequence: CASSEALGWGGAFF.